The clone carrying this T cell receptor beta chain was detected many times. The antigen is undetermined. This entry belongs to a study of human T cells and chemical hapten exposure. Looking at the study overall: Upper-back patches of 0.01% DPC were read at 6 days. Patients, chiefly female, had alopecia areata, totalis or universalis. Minor volume differences among pooled libraries chiefly drove per-sample TCR yield variation. Points from the study as a whole: Correlating positively with patch test score were the PT1 expanded TCR counts.

Time point noted: patch test 1, 2 weeks after DPC sensitization. Treatment defined: therapeutic diphenylcyclopropenone sensitization with weekly scalp DPC. TCRdb reanalysed the RACE reads using MiXCR and keeps one entry per CDR3 protein. The sample includes fewer than 500,000 distinct CDR3 sequences, about 4.4% seen only once; the top ten take under 3%. Germline CDR1 is DFQATT and CDR2 is SNEGSKA (reference sequence). V trimming: 6 bases; J trimming: 2 bases; junction bases outside the gene matches: 21. The CDR3 sequence is 18 residues long. Material: whole blood, obtained in connection with sensitization to the hapten diphenylcyclopropenone (DPC). This rearrangement joins TRBV20-1 to TRBJ2-5; the match to TRBD2 covers 7 bases. This clonotype was sampled from a woman aged 45-59 years with alopecia areata. Some clones in this sample may be carry-over from other donors' samples. CDR3 residues: CSAEASLRGSPQQETQYF. The CDR3 bases are TGCAGTGCCGAGGCTAGCCTGCGGGGGTCTCCCCAACAAGAGACCCAGTACTTC.